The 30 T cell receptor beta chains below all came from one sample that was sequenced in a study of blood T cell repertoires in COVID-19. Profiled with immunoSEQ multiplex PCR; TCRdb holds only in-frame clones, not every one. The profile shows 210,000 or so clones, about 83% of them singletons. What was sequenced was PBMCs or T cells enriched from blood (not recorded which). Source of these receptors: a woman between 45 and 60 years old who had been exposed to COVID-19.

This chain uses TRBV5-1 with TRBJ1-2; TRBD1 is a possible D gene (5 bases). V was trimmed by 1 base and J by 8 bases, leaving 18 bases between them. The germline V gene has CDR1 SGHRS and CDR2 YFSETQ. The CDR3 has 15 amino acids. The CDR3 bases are TGCGCCAGCAGCTTGACAGGACTACCTCCGGGAGGCTACACCTTC. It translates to CASSLTGLPPGGYTF.

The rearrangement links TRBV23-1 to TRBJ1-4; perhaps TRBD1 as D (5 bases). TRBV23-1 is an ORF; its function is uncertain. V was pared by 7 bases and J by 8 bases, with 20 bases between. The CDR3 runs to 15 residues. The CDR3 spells CASTKDDSKNEKLFF. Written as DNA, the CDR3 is TGCGCCAGCACCAAAGACGACAGCAAGAACGAAAAACTGTTTTTT.

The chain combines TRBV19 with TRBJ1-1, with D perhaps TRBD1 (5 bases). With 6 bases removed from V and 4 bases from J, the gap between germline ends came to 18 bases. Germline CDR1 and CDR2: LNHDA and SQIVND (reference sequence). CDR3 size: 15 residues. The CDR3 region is CASSHPRGTSTEAFF. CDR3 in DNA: TGTGCCAGTAGCCACCCTCGGGGGACGAGCACTGAAGCTTTCTTT.

The CDR3 protein is CASSIGRADYGYTF. CDR3 coding DNA: TGTGCCAGTAGTATAGGGAGGGCGGACTATGGCTACACCTTC. J is TRBJ1-2 and V is TRBV19; D not resolved. V lost 1 base and J lost 3, with 9 bases in between. There are 14 residues in the CDR3. Germline assignment: CDR1 LNHDA and CDR2 SQIVND (reference sequence). Full variable domain (outside the CDR3, taken from reference TRBV19 and TRBJ1-2): DGGITQSPKYLFRKEGQNVTLSCEQNLNHDAMYWYRQDPGQGLRLIYYSQIVNDFQKGDIAEGYSVSREKKESFPLTVTSAQKNPTAFYLCASSIGRADYGYTFGSGTRLTVV.

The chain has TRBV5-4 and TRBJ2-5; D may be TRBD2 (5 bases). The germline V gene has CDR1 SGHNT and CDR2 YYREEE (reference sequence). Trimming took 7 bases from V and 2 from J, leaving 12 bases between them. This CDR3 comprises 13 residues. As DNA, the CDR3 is TGTGCCAGCGGATGGACTCTTCAAGAGACCCAGTACTTC. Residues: CASGWTLQETQYF.

In DNA, the CDR3 is TGTGCCAGCAGCCCTCACCGGGGGGGTGATAATGAGCAGTTCTTC. This sequence encodes CASSPHRGGDNEQFF. The chain couples TRBV7-2 to TRBJ2-1; TRBD2 agrees at 8 bases. CDR3 size: 15 residues. Germline trimming cut 5 bases from V and 7 bases from J; bases unmatched to any gene: 10. Germline V gene lookup returns CDR1 SGHTA and CDR2 FQGNSA.

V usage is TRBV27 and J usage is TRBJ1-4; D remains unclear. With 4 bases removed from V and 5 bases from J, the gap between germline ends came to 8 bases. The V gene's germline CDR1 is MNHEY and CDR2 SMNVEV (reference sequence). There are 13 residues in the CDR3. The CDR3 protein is CASSSGGNEKLFF. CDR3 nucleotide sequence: TGTGCCAGCAGTTCGGGTGGGAATGAAAAACTGTTTTTT.

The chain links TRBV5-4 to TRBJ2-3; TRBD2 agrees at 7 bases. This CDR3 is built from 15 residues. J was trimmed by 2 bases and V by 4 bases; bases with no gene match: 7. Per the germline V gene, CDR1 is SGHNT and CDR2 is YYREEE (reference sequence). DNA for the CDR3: TGTGCCAGCAGCCCGACTAGCAGCTTCACAGATACGCAGTATTTT. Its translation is CASSPTSSFTDTQYF.

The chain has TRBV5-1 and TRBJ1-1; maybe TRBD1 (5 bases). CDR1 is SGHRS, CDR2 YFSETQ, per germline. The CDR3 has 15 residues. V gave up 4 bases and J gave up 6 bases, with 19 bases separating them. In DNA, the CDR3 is TGCGCCAGCAGCCCCTTTAGGGGTGCTGGAGCTGAAGCTTTCTTT. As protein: CASSPFRGAGAEAFF.

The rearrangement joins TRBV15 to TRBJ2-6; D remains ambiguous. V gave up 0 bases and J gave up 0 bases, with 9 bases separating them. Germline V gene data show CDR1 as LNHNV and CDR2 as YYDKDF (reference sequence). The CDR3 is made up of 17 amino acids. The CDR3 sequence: CATSREILSSGANVLTF. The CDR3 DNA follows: TGTGCCACCAGCAGAGAGATTCTGAGCTCTGGGGCCAACGTCCTGACTTTC.

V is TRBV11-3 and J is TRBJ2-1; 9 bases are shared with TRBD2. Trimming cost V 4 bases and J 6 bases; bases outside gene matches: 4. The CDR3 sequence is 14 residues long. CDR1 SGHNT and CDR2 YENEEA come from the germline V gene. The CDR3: CASSSGLAGNEQFF. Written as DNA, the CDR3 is TGTGCCAGCAGCTCGGGACTAGCAGGCAATGAGCAGTTCTTC.

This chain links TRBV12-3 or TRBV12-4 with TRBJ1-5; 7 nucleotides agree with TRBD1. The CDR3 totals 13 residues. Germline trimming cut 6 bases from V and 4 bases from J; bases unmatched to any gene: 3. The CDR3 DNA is TGTGCCAGCAGGAGACAGGGAAATCAGCCCCAGCATTTT. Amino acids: CASRRQGNQPQHF.

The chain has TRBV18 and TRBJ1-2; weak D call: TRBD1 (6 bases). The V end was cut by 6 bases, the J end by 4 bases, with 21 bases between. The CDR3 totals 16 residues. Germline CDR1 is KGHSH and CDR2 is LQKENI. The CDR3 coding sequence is TGTGCCAGCTCGGCCCTTGACAGGAAAAGGGGCTATGGCTACACCTTC. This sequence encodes CASSALDRKRGYGYTF.

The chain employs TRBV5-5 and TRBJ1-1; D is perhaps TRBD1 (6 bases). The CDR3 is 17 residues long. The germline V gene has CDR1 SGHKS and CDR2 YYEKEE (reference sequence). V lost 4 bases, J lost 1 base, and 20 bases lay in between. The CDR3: CASSQNTLLDRNTEAFF. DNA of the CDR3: TGTGCCAGCAGCCAAAATACTCTATTGGACAGGAACACTGAAGCTTTCTTT.

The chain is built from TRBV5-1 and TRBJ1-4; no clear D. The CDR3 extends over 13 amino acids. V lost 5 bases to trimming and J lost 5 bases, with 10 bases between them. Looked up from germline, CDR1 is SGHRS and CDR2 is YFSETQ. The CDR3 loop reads CASRIAENEKLFF. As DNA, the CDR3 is TGCGCCAGCAGGATTGCGGAAAATGAAAAACTGTTTTTT.

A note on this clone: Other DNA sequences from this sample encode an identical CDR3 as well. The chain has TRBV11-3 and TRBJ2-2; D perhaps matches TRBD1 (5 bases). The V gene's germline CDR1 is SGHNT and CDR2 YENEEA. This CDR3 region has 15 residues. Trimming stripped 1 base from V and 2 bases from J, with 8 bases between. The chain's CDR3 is CASSLGQTNTGELFF. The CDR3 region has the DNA TGTGCCAGCAGCTTAGGACAGACAAACACCGGGGAGCTGTTTTTT.

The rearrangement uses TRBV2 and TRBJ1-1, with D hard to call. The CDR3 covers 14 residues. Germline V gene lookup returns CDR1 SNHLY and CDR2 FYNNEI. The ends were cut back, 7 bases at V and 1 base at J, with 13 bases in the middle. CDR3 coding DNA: TGTGCCAGCACCCGAGTGGAGACGAACACTGAAGCTTTCTTT. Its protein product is CASTRVETNTEAFF.

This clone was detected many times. The CDR3 loop reads CASSESGQGQGSPLHF. CDR3 DNA sequence: TGCGCCAGCAGTGAGTCGGGACAGGGTCAAGGTTCACCCCTCCACTTT. V gene TRBV10-1 combines with J gene TRBJ1-6; 9 nucleotides line up with TRBD1. V shed 0 bases and J 9 bases; nucleotides not matched to a gene: 6. Looked up from germline, CDR1 is WNHNN and CDR2 is SYGVQD (reference sequence). The CDR3 extends over 16 amino acids.

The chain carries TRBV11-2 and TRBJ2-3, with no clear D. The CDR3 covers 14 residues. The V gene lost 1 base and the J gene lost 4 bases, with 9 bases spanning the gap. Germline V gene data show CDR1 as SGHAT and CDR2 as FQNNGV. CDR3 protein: CASSLVSWADTQYF. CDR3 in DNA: TGTGCCAGCAGCTTAGTTAGCTGGGCAGATACGCAGTATTTT.

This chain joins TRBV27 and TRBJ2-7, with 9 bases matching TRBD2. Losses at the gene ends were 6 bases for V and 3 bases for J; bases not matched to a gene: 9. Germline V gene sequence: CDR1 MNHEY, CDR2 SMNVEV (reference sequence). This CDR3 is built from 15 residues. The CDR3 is CASSRTGTSLYEQYF. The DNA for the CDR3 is TGTGCCAGCAGCCGAACCGGGACTAGCCTCTACGAGCAGTACTTC.

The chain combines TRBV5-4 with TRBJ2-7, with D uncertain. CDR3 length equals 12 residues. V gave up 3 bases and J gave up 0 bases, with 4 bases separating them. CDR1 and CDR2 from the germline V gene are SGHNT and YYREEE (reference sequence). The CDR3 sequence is CASSSNSYEQYF. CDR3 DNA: TGTGCCAGCAGCTCCAACTCCTACGAGCAGTACTTC.

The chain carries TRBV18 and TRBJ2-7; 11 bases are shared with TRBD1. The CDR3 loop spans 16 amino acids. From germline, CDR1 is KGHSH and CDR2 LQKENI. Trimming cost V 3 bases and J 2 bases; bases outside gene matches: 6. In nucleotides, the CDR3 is TGTGCCAGCTCACCGCGAGGGACAGGGGGGGCCTACGAGCAGTACTTC. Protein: CASSPRGTGGAYEQYF.

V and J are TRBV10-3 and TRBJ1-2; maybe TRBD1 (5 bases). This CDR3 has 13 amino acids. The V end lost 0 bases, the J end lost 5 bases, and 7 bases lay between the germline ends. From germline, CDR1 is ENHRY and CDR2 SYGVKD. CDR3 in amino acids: CAISESGPYGYTF. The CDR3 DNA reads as TGTGCCATCAGTGAGTCGGGGCCTTATGGCTACACCTTC.

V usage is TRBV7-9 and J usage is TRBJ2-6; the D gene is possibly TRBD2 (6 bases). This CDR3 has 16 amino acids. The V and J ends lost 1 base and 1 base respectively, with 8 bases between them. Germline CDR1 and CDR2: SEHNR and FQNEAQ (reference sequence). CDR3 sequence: CASSLGGLSGANVLTF. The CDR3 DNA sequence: TGTGCCAGCAGCTTAGGAGGACTATCTGGGGCCAACGTCCTGACTTTC.

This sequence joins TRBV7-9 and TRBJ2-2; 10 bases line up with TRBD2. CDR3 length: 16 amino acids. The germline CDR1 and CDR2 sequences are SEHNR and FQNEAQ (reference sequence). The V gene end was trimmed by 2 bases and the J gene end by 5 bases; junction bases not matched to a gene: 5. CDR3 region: CASSLRVAGGTGELFF. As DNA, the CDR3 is TGTGCCAGCAGCTTACGAGTAGCGGGGGGAACCGGGGAGCTGTTTTTT.

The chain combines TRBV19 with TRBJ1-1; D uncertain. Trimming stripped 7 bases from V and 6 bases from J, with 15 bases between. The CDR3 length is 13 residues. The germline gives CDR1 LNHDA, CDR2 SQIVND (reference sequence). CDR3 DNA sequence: TGTGCCAGTATCATGGACGGGAAAGCTGAAGCTTTCTTT. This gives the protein CASIMDGKAEAFF. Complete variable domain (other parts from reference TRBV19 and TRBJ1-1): DGGITQSPKYLFRKEGQNVTLSCEQNLNHDAMYWYRQDPGQGLRLIYYSQIVNDFQKGDIAEGYSVSREKKESFPLTVTSAQKNPTAFYLCASIMDGKAEAFFGQGTRLTVV.

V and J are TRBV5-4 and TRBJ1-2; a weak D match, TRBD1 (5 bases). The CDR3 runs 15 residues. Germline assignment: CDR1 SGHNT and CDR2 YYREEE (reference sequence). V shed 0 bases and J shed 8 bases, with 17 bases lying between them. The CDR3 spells CASSLAGGRTTGYTF. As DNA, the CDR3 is TGTGCCAGCAGCTTGGCCGGGGGACGGACGACGGGCTACACCTTC.

CDR3 DNA sequence: TGCGCCAGCAGCTTGGAGGCAGGGGCTGGAAACACCATATATTTT. This translates into CASSLEAGAGNTIYF. The chain links TRBV5-1 to TRBJ1-3, with D perhaps TRBD1 (6 bases). Looked up from germline, CDR1 is SGHRS and CDR2 is YFSETQ. The CDR3 spans 15 residues. Trimming took 0 bases from V and 2 from J, leaving 9 bases between them.

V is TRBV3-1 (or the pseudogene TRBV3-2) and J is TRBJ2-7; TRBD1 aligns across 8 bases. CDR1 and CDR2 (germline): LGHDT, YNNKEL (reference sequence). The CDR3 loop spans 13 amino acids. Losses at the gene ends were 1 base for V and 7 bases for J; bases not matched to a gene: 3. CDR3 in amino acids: CASSQGTGWEQYF. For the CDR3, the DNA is TGTGCCAGCAGCCAAGGGACAGGGTGGGAGCAGTACTTC.

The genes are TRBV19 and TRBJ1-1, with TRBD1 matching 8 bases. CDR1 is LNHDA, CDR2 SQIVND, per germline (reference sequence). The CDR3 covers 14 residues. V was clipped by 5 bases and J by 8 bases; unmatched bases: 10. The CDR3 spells CASSPLGQAVEAFF. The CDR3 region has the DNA TGTGCCAGTAGTCCCCTGGGACAGGCCGTAGAAGCTTTCTTT.